Described below is a single T cell receptor beta chain sequence and its context. Its antigen is not known. The sample belongs to a study of cytomegalovirus exposure and HLA in healthy donors. Study-wide points: Later analysis identified a missense DCLRE1C variant that was linked to TCR beta V- and J-gene trimming.

The PCR had 60 Vbeta and 13 Jbeta primers. The data were produced by immunoSEQ multiplex PCR, yet TCRdb's version contains in-frame clones alone and is incomplete. The repertoire has approximately 220,000 clones, 65% to 90% of them found once; the top ten carry around 1.4%. CDR3 size: 14 residues. The V and J ends lost 5 bases and 3 bases, in that order; junction bases with no gene match: 3. CDR1 MNHNS and CDR2 SASEGT come from the germline V gene. This clonotype originated in a girl aged 5 to 17 in good health and CMV-seronegative. V and J are TRBV6-1 and TRBJ2-3; TRBD1 aligns across 9 bases. The sample consisted of PBMCs. CDR3 residues: CASSRGQGTDTQYF. As DNA, the CDR3 is TGTGCCAGCAGTAGGGGACAGGGTACAGATACGCAGTATTTT.